What follows are 9 T cell receptor beta chains derived from one specimen sequenced in a study of human T cells and chemical hapten exposure. TCRdb ran MiXCR on the RACE reads and lists one entry per CDR3 protein. This sample yields more than 85,000 distinct CDR3 sequences, of which approximately 9.9% are seen a single time; around 2.1% belongs to the top ten. Specified time point: patch test 2, 6 weeks after DPC sensitization. This sample's treatment: therapeutic diphenylcyclopropenone sensitization with weekly scalp DPC. Sequenced material: whole blood, taken in connection with sensitization to the hapten diphenylcyclopropenone (DPC). These TCRs come from a man aged 40-49 years with alopecia areata. Some clones in this sample may be carry-over from other donors' samples.

This clonotype was counted between two and nine times. This chain links TRBV18 with TRBJ1-5; D unresolved. Looked up from germline, CDR1 is KGHSH and CDR2 is LQKENI. Trimming cost V 3 bases and J 4 bases, with 13 bases left between them. This CDR3 comprises 15 residues. The CDR3 region is CASSPTPTGNQPQHF. Here the CDR3 DNA reads TGTGCCAGCTCACCTACACCAACGGGAAATCAGCCCCAGCATTTT.

The chain has TRBV9 and TRBJ2-2; maybe TRBD1 (5 bases). Germline CDR1 is SGDLS and CDR2 is YYNGEE. V was trimmed by 0 bases and J by 1 base, leaving 7 bases between them. The CDR3 is made up of 15 amino acids. This CDR3 reads CASSVVDRNTGELFF. The CDR3 bases are TGTGCCAGCAGCGTAGTCGACAGGAACACCGGGGAGCTGTTTTTT.

This clonotype showed up many times. The gene calls are TRBV12-3 or TRBV12-4 and TRBJ1-4; D may be TRBD1 (5 bases). Trimming removed 3 bases from V and 5 bases from J, with 13 bases in between. This CDR3 has 15 residues. In nucleotides, the CDR3 is TGTGCCAGCAGTTTGGGCAGGGCGGAGAATGAAAAACTGTTTTTT. Translated: CASSLGRAENEKLFF.

This clonotype has just a few counts. The chain joins TRBV18 to TRBJ1-1, with D possibly matching TRBD1 (5 bases). CDR3 length: 15 residues. V dropped 0 bases and J dropped 5 bases, with 13 bases sitting between them. The V gene's germline CDR1 is KGHSH and CDR2 LQKENI. The CDR3: CASSPPKGAGTEAFF. The CDR3 coding sequence is TGTGCCAGCTCACCACCGAAAGGGGCCGGGACTGAAGCTTTCTTT.

V gene TRBV30 combines with J gene TRBJ2-2, with TRBD1 matching over 9 bases. CDR1 and CDR2 (germline): GTSNPN, SVGIG (reference sequence). The CDR3 totals 15 residues. J was trimmed by 6 bases and V by 1 base; bases with no gene match: 6. The CDR3 sequence is CAWSEGQGYPGELFF. In DNA, the CDR3 is TGTGCCTGGAGTGAGGGACAGGGTTATCCCGGGGAGCTGTTTTTT.

A few counts support this clonotype. The gene calls are TRBV27 and TRBJ1-4; D is unclear. The CDR3 length is 12 residues. V was trimmed by 7 bases and J by 11 bases, leaving 14 bases between them. Germline assignment: CDR1 MNHEY and CDR2 SMNVEV (reference sequence). The CDR3 sequence: CASTSHYGKLFF. In DNA form, the CDR3 reads TGTGCCAGCACCAGCCACTATGGTAAACTGTTTTTT.

The rearrangement uses TRBV7-2 and TRBJ2-6; possible D gene TRBD2, 6 bases. V gave up 4 bases and J gave up 4 bases, with 11 bases separating them. Germline-derived CDR1 and CDR2 are SGHTA and FQGNSA. The CDR3 covers 15 residues. CDR3: CASSSREPGANVLTF. Written as DNA, the CDR3 is TGTGCCAGCAGCTCACGGGAGCCCGGGGCCAACGTCCTGACTTTC. The full variable domain, in which reference TRBV7-2 and TRBJ2-6 provide the parts outside the CDR3, is GAGVSQSPSNKVTEKGKDVELRCDPISGHTALYWYRQSLGQGLEFLIYFQGNSAPDKSGLPSDRFSAERTGGSVSTLTIQRTQQEDSAVYLCASSSREPGANVLTFGAGSRLTVL.

This chain joins TRBV5-1 and TRBJ2-5; D is unclear. The CDR3 totals 12 residues. CDR1 is SGHRS and CDR2 is YFSETQ in the germline V gene. Trimming took 0 bases from V and 3 from J, leaving 3 bases between them. The CDR3 is CASSLVEETQYF. Here the CDR3 DNA reads TGCGCCAGCAGCTTGGTGGAAGAGACCCAGTACTTC.

The rearrangement uses TRBV9 and TRBJ1-1; tentative D call: TRBD1 (5 bases). Trimming cost V 4 bases and J 5 bases, with 15 bases left between them. CDR1 and CDR2 (germline): SGDLS, YYNGEE. This CDR3 region has 14 residues. Written as DNA, the CDR3 is TGTGCCAGCAGCCAGGGTCTCCTGGGGACTGAAGCTTTCTTT. This gives the protein CASSQGLLGTEAFF.